Shown below are 31 T cell receptor beta chains from a single sample sequenced in a study of PD-1 blockade in mismatch repair-deficient tumors. TCRdb keeps only in-frame clones here, not all; method: immunoSEQ multiplex PCR. This table holds thousands of clones, 78% found once. Time point denoted: archival surgical resection tumor tissue. Source: primary tumor tissue, taken from a patient treated with pembrolizumab. These receptor sequences come from an adult with mismatch repair-deficient cancer.

The chain combines TRBV2 with TRBJ2-7; D perhaps matches TRBD1 (6 bases). The CDR3 is 15 amino acids. V lost 1 base and J 3 bases, leaving 13 bases between the germline ends. Looked up from germline, CDR1 is SNHLY and CDR2 is FYNNEI. The CDR3, as DNA: TGTGCCAGCAGTGAAGACAGGGCTTCTATCTACGAGCAGTACTTC. This sequence encodes CASSEDRASIYEQYF.

The chain combines TRBV6-1 with TRBJ2-1; the match to TRBD2 covers 8 bases. The CDR3 runs 15 residues. Germline CDR1 reads MNHNS; CDR2 reads SASEGT. After removal of 4 bases from V and 4 bases from J, the junction contained 6 bases not matched to a gene. The CDR3 region has the DNA TGTGCCAGCAGTGGGGGACTAGATAATTACAATGAGCAGTTCTTC. Its translation: CASSGGLDNYNEQFF.

The chain combines TRBV5-4 with TRBJ2-3; TRBD2 matches at 12 bases. Germline values: CDR1 SGHNT, CDR2 YYREEE (reference sequence). V gave up 3 bases and J gave up 2 bases; unmatched junction bases: 4. This CDR3 has 16 amino acids. The CDR3 sequence: CASSYRTSGATDTQYF. As DNA, the CDR3 is TGTGCCAGCAGCTACCGGACTAGCGGGGCCACAGATACGCAGTATTTT.

The chain combines TRBV11-3 with TRBJ1-1, with a weak D call TRBD1 (5 bases). V shed 4 bases and J shed 5 bases, with 11 bases lying between them. The CDR3 is 13 residues long. Germline CDR1 reads SGHNT; CDR2 reads YENEEA. The CDR3 nucleotides read TGTGCCAGCAGCTCTCAGGGAAGGACTGAAGCTTTCTTT. Amino acids: CASSSQGRTEAFF.

The rearrangement uses TRBV5-1 and TRBJ2-1, with a tentative D call TRBD2 (6 bases). Trimming pared 0 bases from V and 4 bases from J, leaving 11 bases between. This CDR3 has 15 residues. In germline, CDR1 is SGHRS, CDR2 YFSETQ. CDR3 sequence: CASSLDGSSYNEQFF. As DNA, the CDR3 is TGCGCCAGCAGCTTGGACGGGAGCTCTTACAATGAGCAGTTCTTC.

This clone was seen a handful of times. The chain uses TRBV7-9 and TRBJ2-1; the D gene is possibly TRBD2 (5 bases). The CDR3 runs 16 residues. Between the trimmed V and J ends, which lost 5 bases and 0 bases, there was a span of 14 bases. Germline assignment: CDR1 SEHNR and CDR2 FQNEAQ (reference sequence). The CDR3 protein is CASSPTGILSYNEQFF. The CDR3 DNA reads TGTGCCAGCAGCCCAACGGGAATCCTCTCCTACAATGAGCAGTTCTTC.

The CDR3 spells CASSVLEGGGNQPQHF. The DNA for the CDR3 is TGTGCCAGCAGTGTTCTGGAGGGGGGGGGCAATCAGCCCCAGCATTTT. This chain joins TRBV2 and TRBJ1-5, with TRBD1 as a possible D gene (6 bases). CDR3 length equals 16 residues. The germline V and J ends were trimmed by 4 bases and 2 bases, with 15 bases remaining between them. Germline lookup yields CDR1 SNHLY and CDR2 FYNNEI.

V is TRBV5-1 and J is TRBJ2-1, with TRBD2 matching 12 bases. The CDR3 contains 16 residues. Germline lookup yields CDR1 SGHRS and CDR2 YFSETQ. V was pared by 3 bases and J by 6 bases, with 7 bases of the junction left unmatched. The CDR3 coding sequence is TGCGCCAGCAGCTCCCTGACTAGCGGGAGTAGCAATGAGCAGTTCTTC. Translation: CASSSLTSGSSNEQFF.

The chain is built from TRBV12-5 and TRBJ1-4, with D perhaps matching TRBD1 (6 bases). Trimming removed 6 bases at V and 4 bases at J, with 24 bases between. The length of the CDR3 is 18 residues. Germline assignment: CDR1 LGHNT and CDR2 FRNRAP. The DNA for the CDR3 is TGTGCTAGTGGCTTCGACAGGAAGGCGTTCATCGATAATGAAAAACTGTTTTTT. Translating it yields CASGFDRKAFIDNEKLFF.

This chain connects TRBV10-3 to TRBJ1-5; D gene ambiguous. The CDR3 totals 14 residues. Trimming removed 3 bases from V and 2 bases from J, with 8 bases in between. From germline, CDR1 is ENHRY and CDR2 SYGVKD. The CDR3 sequence: CAISESQGNQPQHF. The DNA of the CDR3 is TGTGCCATCAGTGAAAGTCAGGGCAATCAGCCCCAGCATTTT.

This rearrangement joins TRBV5-1 to TRBJ2-1; 7 bases are shared with TRBD2. The V gene end was trimmed by 4 bases and the J gene end by 9 bases; junction bases not matched to a gene: 10. CDR3 length: 14 amino acids. The germline gives CDR1 SGHRS, CDR2 YFSETQ. Here the CDR3 reads CASSPLLREGEQFF. The DNA for the CDR3 is TGCGCCAGCAGCCCCCTTCTTAGGGAGGGTGAGCAGTTCTTC.

A single count supports this clone. CDR3 sequence: CASRGAYSPQETQYF. CDR3 in DNA: TGTGCCAGCCGGGGGGCCTATTCCCCCCAAGAGACCCAGTACTTC. The chain recombines TRBV2 with TRBJ2-5; TRBD2 is a possible D gene (7 bases). Germline CDR1 and CDR2: SNHLY and FYNNEI. Trimming removed 8 bases at V and 1 base at J, with 17 bases between. CDR3 length: 15 residues.

V gene TRBV7-6 combines with J gene TRBJ1-1; 7 bases agree with TRBD1. The CDR3 covers 21 residues. V lost 5 bases to trimming and J lost 2 bases; unmatched junction nucleotides: 26. Germline V gene sequence: CDR1 SGHVS, CDR2 FNYEAQ. Here the CDR3 reads CASSPPRPGQGGGRDNTEAFF. DNA for the CDR3: TGTGCCAGCAGCCCCCCCCGACCTGGCCAGGGGGGAGGTAGGGACAACACTGAAGCTTTCTTT.

This rearrangement joins TRBV6-1 to TRBJ2-1, with D possibly TRBD2 on 6 matching bases. V was cut by 3 bases and J by 0 bases, with 9 bases left in between. Per the germline V gene, CDR1 is MNHNS and CDR2 is SASEGT. This CDR3 has 15 residues. CDR3 in DNA: TGTGCCAGCAGTGACGCGGGACGCTCCTACAATGAGCAGTTCTTC. It encodes CASSDAGRSYNEQFF.

The gene calls are TRBV2 and TRBJ2-1, with 12 positions matching TRBD2. This CDR3 contains 14 residues. Germline CDR1 SNHLY, CDR2 FYNNEI. Trimming took 5 bases from V and 6 from J; bases not matched to a gene: 2. The CDR3 is CASSSSGRVNEQFF. CDR3 DNA sequence: TGTGCCAGCAGTTCTAGCGGGAGGGTCAATGAGCAGTTCTTC.

The rearrangement joins TRBV12-5 to TRBJ2-5; 13 bases match TRBD2. The CDR3 contains 17 residues. CDR1 LGHNT and CDR2 FRNRAP come from the germline V gene. J gave up 5 bases and V 2 bases, and 8 bases lay outside the gene matches. The CDR3 spells CASGLFRTSGSPETQYF. Written as DNA, the CDR3 is TGTGCTAGTGGTTTGTTTCGGACTAGCGGGAGTCCGGAGACCCAGTACTTC.

The chain carries TRBV28 and TRBJ1-1, with 8 positions matching TRBD1. CDR1 is MDHEN, CDR2 SYDVKM, per germline. Trimming at V came to 6 bases and at J to 4 bases, leaving 13 bases not matched to a gene. CDR3 length equals 16 residues. The CDR3 loop reads CASRRVQGATRTEAFF. For the CDR3, the DNA is TGTGCCAGCAGGCGGGTCCAGGGGGCAACACGCACTGAAGCTTTCTTT.

The chain uses TRBV6-5 and TRBJ2-5; D gene unclear. The ends were cut back, 0 bases at V and 2 bases at J, with 13 bases in the middle. The CDR3 loop spans 16 amino acids. The germline gives CDR1 MNHEY, CDR2 SVGAGI. CDR3 coding DNA: TGTGCCAGCAGTTACTCGAGTGCCCCGTCACAAGAGACCCAGTACTTC. Protein: CASSYSSAPSQETQYF.

This clone has a handful of counts. The V call is TRBV11-2, the J call TRBJ1-2; 9 bases match TRBD1. The CDR3 length is 14 residues. From germline, CDR1 is SGHAT and CDR2 FQNNGV. V was clipped by 5 bases and J by 4 bases; unmatched bases: 5. DNA for the CDR3: TGTGCCAGCAGCCCACAGGGGGCGAGCTATGGCTACACCTTC. It yields the protein CASSPQGASYGYTF.

The chain links TRBV6-4 to TRBJ2-1; 10 bases match TRBD1. V dropped 0 bases and J dropped 3; count of bases not matched to a gene: 20. The germline V gene has CDR1 MRHNA and CDR2 SNTAGT. The CDR3 consists of 22 residues. CDR3 bases: TGTGCCAGCAGTGACTCTCCGAACGGGACAGGGGCCCTTCGGCAATACTACAATGAGCAGTTCTTC. Protein: CASSDSPNGTGALRQYYNEQFF.

The genes are TRBV7-2 and TRBJ2-1, with 16 bases matching TRBD2. CDR1 and CDR2 (germline): SGHTA, FQGNSA. The trim removed 4 bases at V and 5 bases at J, leaving 2 bases unmatched. The CDR3 has 16 residues. CDR3 nucleotide sequence: TGTGCCAGCAGCTGGGGACTAGCGGGGGGGGACAATGAGCAGTTCTTC. Protein product: CASSWGLAGGDNEQFF.

The V call is TRBV5-1, the J call TRBJ2-7; a possible D gene is TRBD1 (5 bases). The CDR3 sequence is 14 residues long. Trimming cost V 0 bases and J 0 bases, with 7 bases left between them. CDR1 and CDR2 from the germline V gene are SGHRS and YFSETQ. CDR3 residues: CASSLEGASYEQYF. Written as DNA, the CDR3 is TGCGCCAGCAGCTTGGAAGGGGCCTCCTACGAGCAGTACTTC.

This chain connects TRBV10-3 to TRBJ2-3, with 12 bases matching TRBD2. The CDR3 loop spans 15 amino acids. Trimming removed 6 bases from V and 3 bases from J; junction bases left unmatched: 4. Germline V gene lookup returns CDR1 ENHRY and CDR2 SYGVKD. The CDR3 DNA reads as TGTGCCATCAGGACCGGGACTAGCGGGACAGATACGCAGTATTTT. This gives the protein CAIRTGTSGTDTQYF.

This chain connects TRBV9 to TRBJ2-1; D might be TRBD2 (6 bases). Germline values: CDR1 SGDLS, CDR2 YYNGEE. The CDR3 length is 13 residues. The V end lost 5 bases, the J end lost 4 bases, and 10 bases lay between the germline ends. The chain's CDR3 is CASRGGDYNEQFF. The CDR3 coding sequence is TGTGCCAGCAGAGGAGGGGATTACAATGAGCAGTTCTTC.

This clone has only a few counts. The chain recombines TRBV19 with TRBJ2-3; 9 bases are a match to TRBD2. V gave up 5 bases and J gave up 2 bases; unmatched junction bases: 8. The length of the CDR3 is 16 residues. CDR1 and CDR2 from the germline V gene are LNHDA and SQIVND (reference sequence). The CDR3: CASSVSGSKNTDTQYF. Here the CDR3 DNA reads TGTGCCAGTAGTGTTAGCGGGAGTAAGAACACAGATACGCAGTATTTT.

The chain combines TRBV6-5 with TRBJ1-5, with 8 nucleotides matching TRBD1. The J segment lost 4 bases and the V segment lost 6 bases, leaving 5 bases of the junction unmatched. Germline loops: CDR1 MNHEY, CDR2 SVGAGI. The CDR3 is 14 residues long. CDR3: CASSRTGLNQPQHF. CDR3 bases: TGTGCCAGCAGCCGGACAGGGTTGAATCAGCCCCAGCATTTT.

This sequence joins TRBV19 and TRBJ2-1; 15 bases map to TRBD2. The CDR3 contains 17 residues. The germline CDR1 and CDR2 sequences are LNHDA and SQIVND (reference sequence). Trimming cost V 4 bases and J 7 bases; bases outside gene matches: 8. CDR3 sequence (DNA): TGTGCCAGTAGTAGGGTTGGACTAGCGGGAGGGCCTAATGAGCAGTTCTTC. Its translation is CASSRVGLAGGPNEQFF.

The genes are TRBV28 and TRBJ2-7; D unresolved. CDR1 and CDR2 (germline): MDHEN, SYDVKM. This CDR3 has 11 residues. Trimming took 2 bases from V and 7 from J, leaving 6 bases between them. This chain's CDR3 is CASSLSREQYF. The CDR3 DNA reads as TGTGCCAGCAGTTTAAGTCGGGAGCAGTACTTC. The full variable domain, with the rest looked up from reference TRBV28 and TRBJ2-7, is DVKVTQSSRYLVKRTGEKVFLECVQDMDHENMFWYRQDPGLGLRLIYFSYDVKMKEKGDIPEGYSVSREKKERFSLILESASTNQTSMYLCASSLSREQYFGPGTRLTVT.

The chain recombines TRBV19 with TRBJ1-2; TRBD1 matches at 8 bases. This CDR3 contains 14 residues. The germline V gene encodes CDR1 LNHDA and CDR2 SQIVND (reference sequence). Unmatched junction bases numbered 4, after V lost 3 bases and J lost 4 bases. The CDR3 region is CASSIRQGPYGYTF. The CDR3 bases are TGTGCCAGTAGTATTAGACAGGGGCCCTATGGCTACACCTTC. Combining the CDR3 with reference TRBV19 and TRBJ1-2 gives the whole variable domain DGGITQSPKYLFRKEGQNVTLSCEQNLNHDAMYWYRQDPGQGLRLIYYSQIVNDFQKGDIAEGYSVSREKKESFPLTVTSAQKNPTAFYLCASSIRQGPYGYTFGSGTRLTVV.

The chain is built from TRBV6-5 and TRBJ1-4; maybe TRBD1 (6 bases). Germline values: CDR1 MNHEY, CDR2 SVGAGI. Trimming removed 0 bases from V and 8 bases from J, with 7 bases in between. The CDR3 loop spans 13 amino acids. In nucleotides, the CDR3 is TGTGCCAGCAGTTACTCCAGGGGCGAAAAACTGTTTTTT. Protein product: CASSYSRGEKLFF.

V and J are TRBV15 and TRBJ1-1, with TRBD1 matching over 12 bases. Germline V gene data show CDR1 as LNHNV and CDR2 as YYDKDF (reference sequence). The CDR3 extends over 15 amino acids. With V trimmed by 5 bases and J by 4 bases, 5 bases remained unmatched. The CDR3 here is CATSSGTGGLTEAFF. In DNA, the CDR3 is TGTGCCACCAGCTCCGGGACAGGGGGCCTCACTGAAGCTTTCTTT.